Listed below are T cell receptor beta chains from one sample, sequenced in a study of cytomegalovirus exposure and HLA in healthy donors. Profiling relied on immunoSEQ multiplex PCR, and the TCRdb table lists in-frame clones only, not all of them. The sample lists approximately 130,000 clones, 70% to 85% seen once, with roughly 2.6% in the top ten. Input material: PBMCs. All receptors come from a man in his fifties in good health and CMV-seronegative. The CDR3 runs from the conserved cysteine through the conserved F or W. The D gene is left open where the match is weak. Rows give clone size only sometimes, using once, few, many, or a class for an expanded clone.

J: TRBJ1-2
size: NA
V: TRBV6-1
D: TRBD1
CDR3: CASSVTGQGRRLSYGYTF
DNA: TGTGCCAGCAGTGTGACGGGACAGGGAAGACGGCTCTCCTATGGCTACACCTTC

J: TRBJ2-7
size: NA
V: TRBV2
D: NA
CDR3: CASRWVQDYEQYF
DNA: TGTGCCAGCAGGTGGGTACAGGATTACGAGCAGTACTTC

J: TRBJ1-5
size: few
V: TRBV2
D: NA
CDR3: CASRQGPDQPQHF
DNA: TGTGCCAGCAGACAGGGTCCGGATCAGCCCCAGCATTTT

J: TRBJ1-4
size: NA
V: TRBV6-5
D: NA
CDR3: CASSPTADGEKLFF
DNA: TGTGCCAGCAGTCCAACGGCAGACGGGGAAAAACTGTTTTTT

J: TRBJ2-7
size: NA
V: TRBV27
D: TRBD1
CDR3: CASSLRTGASYEQYF
DNA: TGTGCCAGCAGTTTAAGGACAGGGGCCTCCTACGAGCAGTACTTC

J: TRBJ1-3
size: once
V: TRBV9
D: NA
CDR3: CASSGDLGAVGNTIYF
DNA: TGTGCCAGCAGCGGAGATCTGGGGGCAGTTGGAAACACCATATATTTT

J: TRBJ2-5
size: NA
V: TRBV7-6
D: NA
CDR3: CASSSQETQYF
DNA: TGTGCCAGCAGCTCTCAAGAGACCCAGTACTTC

J: TRBJ2-5
size: NA
V: TRBV4-1
D: NA
CDR3: CASSQRERETQYF
DNA: TGCGCCAGCAGCCAACGGGAGCGAGAGACCCAGTACTTC

J: TRBJ2-2
size: once
V: TRBV5-1
D: TRBD2
CDR3: CASSFSGGNTGELFF
DNA: TGCGCCAGCAGCTTTAGCGGGGGGAACACCGGGGAGCTGTTTTTT

J: TRBJ1-2
size: once
V: TRBV5-6
D: NA
CDR3: CASSLAGGGYTF
DNA: TGTGCCAGCAGCTTGGCAGGTGGAGGCTACACCTTC

J: TRBJ2-7
size: NA
V: TRBV19
D: TRBD1
CDR3: CASTLGQGAYEQYF
DNA: TGTGCCAGTACACTCGGGCAGGGGGCCTACGAGCAGTACTTC

J: TRBJ1-4
size: NA
V: TRBV4-3
D: TRBD1
CDR3: CASSQVSGTGVIRLFF
DNA: TGCGCCAGCAGCCAGGTTTCCGGGACAGGGGTGATACGACTGTTTTTT

J: TRBJ2-1
size: NA
V: TRBV14
D: NA
CDR3: CASSQEAGFSYNEQFF
DNA: TGTGCCAGCAGCCAAGAGGCGGGGTTCTCCTACAATGAGCAGTTCTTC

J: TRBJ2-4
size: NA
V: TRBV15
D: NA
CDR3: CATSRIKGFNIQYF
DNA: TGTGCCACCAGCAGGATCAAGGGGTTTAACATTCAGTACTTC

J: TRBJ2-1
size: NA
V: TRBV4-2
D: TRBD2
CDR3: CASSQDSWRGADNEQFF
DNA: TGTGCCAGCAGCCAAGATTCCTGGCGGGGGGCGGACAATGAGCAGTTCTTC

J: TRBJ1-2
size: NA
V: TRBV6-5
D: NA
CDR3: CASTGGTGGYTF
DNA: TGTGCCAGCACGGGGGGGACCGGGGGCTACACCTTC

J: TRBJ2-2
size: NA
V: TRBV4-1
D: NA
CDR3: CASSQGKLGKAGELFF
DNA: TGCGCCAGCAGCCAAGGTAAACTAGGAAAAGCCGGGGAGCTGTTTTTT

J: TRBJ1-5
size: NA
V: TRBV7-8
D: NA
CDR3: CASSPRRYGGNQPQHF
DNA: TGTGCCAGCAGCCCCCGGAGGTATGGAGGCAATCAGCCCCAGCATTTT

J: TRBJ1-3
size: few
V: TRBV30
D: NA
CDR3: CAWDPRVGGNTIYF
DNA: TGTGCCTGGGACCCCAGGGTGGGCGGAAACACCATATATTTT

J: TRBJ2-2
size: once
V: TRBV4-3
D: TRBD1
CDR3: CASSPYAGQGSTGELFF
DNA: TGCGCCAGCAGCCCTTACGCGGGACAGGGGTCCACCGGGGAGCTGTTTTTT

J: TRBJ1-3
size: NA
V: TRBV5-1
D: NA
CDR3: CASSTELKGNTIYF
DNA: TGCGCCAGCAGCACGGAGTTAAAAGGAAACACCATATATTTT

J: TRBJ1-1
size: NA
V: TRBV27
D: NA
CDR3: CASSFYMNTEAFF
DNA: TGTGCCAGCAGTTTTTACATGAACACTGAAGCTTTCTTT

J: TRBJ1-5
size: NA
V: TRBV29-1
D: NA
CDR3: CSVASRDNQPQHF
DNA: TGCAGCGTTGCTTCCAGGGACAATCAGCCCCAGCATTTT

J: TRBJ2-7
size: once
V: TRBV10-2
D: TRBD1
CDR3: CASSLGQGPYEQYF
DNA: TGCGCCAGCAGTTTGGGACAGGGCCCCTACGAGCAGTACTTC

J: TRBJ2-2
size: NA
V: TRBV19
D: TRBD2
CDR3: CASSIRASGGTNTGELFF
DNA: TGTGCCAGTAGTATAAGAGCTAGCGGGGGGACAAACACCGGGGAGCTGTTTTTT

J: TRBJ2-6
size: NA
V: TRBV2
D: NA
CDR3: CASSEVASGANVLTF
DNA: TGTGCCAGCAGTGAAGTGGCCTCTGGGGCCAACGTCCTGACTTTC

J: TRBJ1-1
size: NA
V: TRBV6-5
D: TRBD1
CDR3: CASRSTGRNTEAFF
DNA: TGTGCCAGCAGGTCGACAGGGAGAAACACTGAAGCTTTCTTT

J: TRBJ2-7
size: NA
V: TRBV5-1
D: TRBD1
CDR3: CASSAGTGLKEQYF
DNA: TGCGCCAGCAGCGCCGGGACAGGCCTTAAAGAGCAGTACTTC